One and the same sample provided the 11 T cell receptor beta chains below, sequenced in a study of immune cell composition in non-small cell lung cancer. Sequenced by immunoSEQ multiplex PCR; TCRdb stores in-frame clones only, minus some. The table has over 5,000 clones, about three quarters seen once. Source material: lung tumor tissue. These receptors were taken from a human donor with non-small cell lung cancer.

The DNA for the CDR3 is TGTGCCAGCAGCTTAAGTACGGGAATTGCAACTAATGAAAAACTGTTTTTT. It is translated as CASSLSTGIATNEKLFF. The genes are TRBV7-2 and TRBJ1-4; D is uncertain. The ends were cut back, 2 bases at V and 0 bases at J, with 13 bases in the middle. Germline V gives CDR1 SGHTA, CDR2 FQGNSA. The CDR3 covers 17 residues.

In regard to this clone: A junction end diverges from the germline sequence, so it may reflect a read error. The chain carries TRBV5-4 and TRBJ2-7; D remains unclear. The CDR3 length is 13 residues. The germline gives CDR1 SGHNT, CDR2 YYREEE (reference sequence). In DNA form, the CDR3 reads TGTGCCAGCAGCCTGTCGTCCTCCGACGAGCAGTACTTC. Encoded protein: CASSLSSSDEQYF.

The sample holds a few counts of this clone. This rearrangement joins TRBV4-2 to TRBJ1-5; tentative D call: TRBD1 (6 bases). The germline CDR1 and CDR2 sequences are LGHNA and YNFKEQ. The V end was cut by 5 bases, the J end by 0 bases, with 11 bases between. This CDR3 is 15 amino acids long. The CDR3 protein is CASSLRQDSNQPQHF. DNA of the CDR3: TGTGCCAGCAGCTTGCGACAGGATAGCAATCAGCCCCAGCATTTT.

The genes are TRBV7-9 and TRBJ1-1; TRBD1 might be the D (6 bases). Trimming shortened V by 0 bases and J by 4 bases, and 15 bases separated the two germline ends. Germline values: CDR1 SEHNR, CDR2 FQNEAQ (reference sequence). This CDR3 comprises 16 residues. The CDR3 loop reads CASSLARTGLGTEAFF. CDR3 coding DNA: TGTGCCAGCAGCTTAGCTCGTACAGGGTTGGGCACTGAAGCTTTCTTT.

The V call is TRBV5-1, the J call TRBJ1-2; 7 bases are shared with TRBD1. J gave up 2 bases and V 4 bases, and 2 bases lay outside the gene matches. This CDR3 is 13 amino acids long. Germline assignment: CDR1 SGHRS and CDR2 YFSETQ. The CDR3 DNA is TGCGCCAGCAGCGCGACAGGGAACTATGGCTACACCTTC. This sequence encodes CASSATGNYGYTF.

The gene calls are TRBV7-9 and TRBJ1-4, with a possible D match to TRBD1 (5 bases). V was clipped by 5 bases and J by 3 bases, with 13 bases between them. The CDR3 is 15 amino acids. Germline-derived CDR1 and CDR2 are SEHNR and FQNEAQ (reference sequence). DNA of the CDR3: TGTGCCAGCAGCGGTCAGGGTTTCGCTAATGAAAAACTGTTTTTT. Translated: CASSGQGFANEKLFF.

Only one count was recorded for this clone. Here the CDR3 reads CASSLPGTREMFF. The CDR3 nucleotides read TGTGCCAGCAGCTTGCCCGGGACTAGAGAAATGTTCTTC. This chain connects TRBV5-8 to TRBJ2-1; 8 bases agree with TRBD2. The CDR3 has 13 amino acids. Germline values: CDR1 SGHTS, CDR2 YDEGEE. The V and J ends lost 1 base and 15 bases, in that order; junction bases with no gene match: 9. Full variable domain (rest looked up from reference TRBV5-8 and TRBJ2-1): EAGVTQSPTHLIKTRGQQATLRCSPISGHTSVYWYQQALGLGLQFLLWYDEGEERNRGNFPPRFSGRQFPNYSSELNVNALELEDSALYLCASSLPGTREMFFGPGTRLTVL.

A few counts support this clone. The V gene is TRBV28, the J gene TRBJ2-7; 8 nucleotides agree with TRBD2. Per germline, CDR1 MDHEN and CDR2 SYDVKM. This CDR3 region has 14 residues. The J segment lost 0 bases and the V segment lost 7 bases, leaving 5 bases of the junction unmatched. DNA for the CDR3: TGTGCCAGCAAGCTAGCGGGCCCCTCCTACGAGCAGTACTTC. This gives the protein CASKLAGPSYEQYF.

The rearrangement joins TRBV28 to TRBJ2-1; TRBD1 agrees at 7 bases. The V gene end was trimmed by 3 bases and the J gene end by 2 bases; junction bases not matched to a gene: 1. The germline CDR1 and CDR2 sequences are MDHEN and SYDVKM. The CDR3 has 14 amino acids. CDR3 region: CASSFQGAYNEQFF. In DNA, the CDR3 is TGTGCCAGCAGTTTTCAGGGGGCCTACAATGAGCAGTTCTTC. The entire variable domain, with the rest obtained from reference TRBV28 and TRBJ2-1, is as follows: DVKVTQSSRYLVKRTGEKVFLECVQDMDHENMFWYRQDPGLGLRLIYFSYDVKMKEKGDIPEGYSVSREKKERFSLILESASTNQTSMYLCASSFQGAYNEQFFGPGTRLTVL.

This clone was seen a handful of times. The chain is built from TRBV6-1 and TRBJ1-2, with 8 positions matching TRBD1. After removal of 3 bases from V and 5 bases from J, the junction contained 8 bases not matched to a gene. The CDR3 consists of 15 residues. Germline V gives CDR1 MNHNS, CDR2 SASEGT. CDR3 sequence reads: CASSEAGQGYYGYTF. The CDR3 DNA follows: TGTGCCAGCAGTGAGGCAGGACAGGGATATTATGGCTACACCTTC.

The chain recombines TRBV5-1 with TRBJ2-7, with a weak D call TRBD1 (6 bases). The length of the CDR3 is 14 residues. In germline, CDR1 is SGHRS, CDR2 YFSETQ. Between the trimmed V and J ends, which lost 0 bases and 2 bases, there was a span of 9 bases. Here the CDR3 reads CASSLDWTAYEQYF. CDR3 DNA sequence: TGCGCCAGCAGCTTGGATTGGACAGCCTACGAGCAGTACTTC.